This T cell receptor beta chain stems from a study of blood T cell repertoires in COVID-19. Study at large: The United States, Italy and Spain were the sources of the acute and convalescent COVID-19 samples. T cells, B-cell-depleted T cells, or PBMCs provided the cDNA or gDNA that served as material.

This CDR3 comprises 17 residues. The V gene's germline CDR1 is MNHNS and CDR2 SASEGT. V was pared by 0 bases and J by 2 bases, with 16 bases between. Original data processing: It was from reference gene primer amplification that nucleated cell counts were estimated. TCRdb's copy holds only in-frame clones and misses some; the assay was immunoSEQ multiplex PCR. V, J and clone size are those of that table, while D and trimming were read from the DNA. This sample has roughly 330,000 clones, with roughly 90% found just once. The sequence derives from a man between 18 and 35 years old who had recovered from COVID-19. The J gene is TRBJ2-5, the V gene TRBV6-1; weak D call: TRBD1 (6 bases). Input material: peripheral blood. The CDR3 nucleotides read TGTGCCAGCAGTGAAGCGCTTGTTGGGGGCAGGCAAGAGACCCAGTACTTC. As protein: CASSEALVGGRQETQYF.